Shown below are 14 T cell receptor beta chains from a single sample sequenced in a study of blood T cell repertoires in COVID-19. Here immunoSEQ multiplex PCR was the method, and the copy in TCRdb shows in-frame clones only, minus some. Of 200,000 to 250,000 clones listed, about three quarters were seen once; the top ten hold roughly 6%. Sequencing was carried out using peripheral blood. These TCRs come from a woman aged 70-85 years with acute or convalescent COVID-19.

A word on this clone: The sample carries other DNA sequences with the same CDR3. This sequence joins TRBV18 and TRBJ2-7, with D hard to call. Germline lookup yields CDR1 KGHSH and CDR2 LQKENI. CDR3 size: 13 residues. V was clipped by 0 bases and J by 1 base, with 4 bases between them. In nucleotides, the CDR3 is TGTGCCAGCTCACCACCAGCGTCCTACGAGCAGTACTTC. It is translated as CASSPPASYEQYF.

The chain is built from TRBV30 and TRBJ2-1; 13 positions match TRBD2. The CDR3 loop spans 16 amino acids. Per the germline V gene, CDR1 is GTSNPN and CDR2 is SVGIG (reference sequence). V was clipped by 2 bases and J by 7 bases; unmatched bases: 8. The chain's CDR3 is CAWSPGTSGRENEQFF. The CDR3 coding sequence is TGTGCCTGGAGTCCCGGAACTAGCGGGAGGGAAAATGAGCAGTTCTTC.

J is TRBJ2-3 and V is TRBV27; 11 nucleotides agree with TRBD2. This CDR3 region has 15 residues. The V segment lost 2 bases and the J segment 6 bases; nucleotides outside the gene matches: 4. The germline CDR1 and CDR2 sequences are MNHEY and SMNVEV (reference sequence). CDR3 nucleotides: TGTGCCAGCAGTTTAACTAGCGGGAGTAGGGATACGCAGTATTTT. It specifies CASSLTSGSRDTQYF.

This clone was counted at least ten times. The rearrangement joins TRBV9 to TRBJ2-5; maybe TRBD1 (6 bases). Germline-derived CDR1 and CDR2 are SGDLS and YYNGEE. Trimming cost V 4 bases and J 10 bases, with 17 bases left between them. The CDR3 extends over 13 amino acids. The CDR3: CASSPDAGRGQYF. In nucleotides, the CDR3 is TGTGCCAGCAGCCCCGATGCGGGCAGGGGCCAGTACTTC.

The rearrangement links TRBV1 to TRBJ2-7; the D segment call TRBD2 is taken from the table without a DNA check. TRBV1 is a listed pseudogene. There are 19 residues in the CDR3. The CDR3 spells CTSSQPCPSGRALDYEQYF. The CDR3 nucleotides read TGCACCAGCAGCCAACCATGTCCTAGCGGGAGGGCGTTGGATTACGAGCAGTACTTC.

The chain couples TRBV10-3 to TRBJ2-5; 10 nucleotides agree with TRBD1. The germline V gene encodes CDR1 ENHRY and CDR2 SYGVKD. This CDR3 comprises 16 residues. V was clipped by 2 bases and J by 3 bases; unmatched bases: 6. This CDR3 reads CAISEPTGTGEETQYF. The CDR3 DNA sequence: TGTGCCATCAGTGAGCCTACCGGGACAGGGGAAGAGACCCAGTACTTC.

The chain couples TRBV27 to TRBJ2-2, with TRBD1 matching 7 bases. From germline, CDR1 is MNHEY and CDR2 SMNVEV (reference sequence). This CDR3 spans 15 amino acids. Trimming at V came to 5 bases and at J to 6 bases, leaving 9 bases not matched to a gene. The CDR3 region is CASSRDSFWAGELFF. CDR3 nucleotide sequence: TGTGCCAGCAGTAGGGACAGTTTTTGGGCCGGGGAGCTGTTTTTT.

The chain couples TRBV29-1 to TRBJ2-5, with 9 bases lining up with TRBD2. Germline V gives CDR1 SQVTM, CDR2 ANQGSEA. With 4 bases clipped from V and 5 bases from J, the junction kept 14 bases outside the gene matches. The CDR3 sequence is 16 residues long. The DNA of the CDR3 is TGCAGCGTTGTTCGTGGTAGCGGGAGCCTCGGGGAGACCCAGTACTTC. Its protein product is CSVVRGSGSLGETQYF. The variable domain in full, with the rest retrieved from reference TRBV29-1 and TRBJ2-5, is SAVISQKPSRDICQRGTSLTIQCQVDSQVTMMFWYRQQPGQSLTLIATANQGSEATYESGFVIDKFPISRPNLTFSTLTVSNMSPEDSSIYLCSVVRGSGSLGETQYFGPGTRLLVL.

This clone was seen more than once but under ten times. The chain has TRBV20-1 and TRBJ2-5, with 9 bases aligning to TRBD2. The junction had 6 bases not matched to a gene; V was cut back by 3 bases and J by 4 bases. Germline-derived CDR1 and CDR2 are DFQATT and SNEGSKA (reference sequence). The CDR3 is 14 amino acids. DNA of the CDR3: TGCAGTGCTAGTCTGGCGGGAGGGCGAGAGACCCAGTACTTC. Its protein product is CSASLAGGRETQYF.

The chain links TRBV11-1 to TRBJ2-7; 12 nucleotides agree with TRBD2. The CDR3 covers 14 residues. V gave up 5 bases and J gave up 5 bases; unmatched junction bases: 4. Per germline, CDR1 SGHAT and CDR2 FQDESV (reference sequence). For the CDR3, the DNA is TGTGCCAGCAGCAGGACTAGCGGGACCCACGAGCAGTACTTC. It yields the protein CASSRTSGTHEQYF.

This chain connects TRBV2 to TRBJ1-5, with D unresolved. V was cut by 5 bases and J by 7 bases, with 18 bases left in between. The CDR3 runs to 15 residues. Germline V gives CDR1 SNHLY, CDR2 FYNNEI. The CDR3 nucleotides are TGTGCCAGCAGTCTTCGGGGTGGGCACAGACAGCCCCAGCATTTT. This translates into CASSLRGGHRQPQHF.

CDR3 bases: TGTGCCAGCTCACCAGGACTAGCGGGTTCAGATACGCAGTATTTT. Translated, it gives CASSPGLAGSDTQYF. The chain couples TRBV18 to TRBJ2-3, with TRBD2 matching 11 bases. From germline, CDR1 is KGHSH and CDR2 LQKENI. J was trimmed by 4 bases and V by 2 bases; bases with no gene match: 2. The CDR3 extends over 15 amino acids.

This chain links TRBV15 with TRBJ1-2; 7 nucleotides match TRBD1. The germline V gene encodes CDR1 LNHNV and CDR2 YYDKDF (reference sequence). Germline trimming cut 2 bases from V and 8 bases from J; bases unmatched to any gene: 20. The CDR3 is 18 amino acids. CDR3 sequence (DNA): TGTGCCACCAGCAGAAGAGGATTGCAGGACAGGTCGGGTTCGGGCTACACCTTC. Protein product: CATSRRGLQDRSGSGYTF. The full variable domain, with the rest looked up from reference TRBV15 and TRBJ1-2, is DAMVIQNPRYQVTQFGKPVTLSCSQTLNHNVMYWYQQKSSQAPKLLFHYYDKDFNNEADTPDNFQSRRPNTSFCFLDIRSPGLGDTAMYLCATSRRGLQDRSGSGYTFGSGTRLTVV.

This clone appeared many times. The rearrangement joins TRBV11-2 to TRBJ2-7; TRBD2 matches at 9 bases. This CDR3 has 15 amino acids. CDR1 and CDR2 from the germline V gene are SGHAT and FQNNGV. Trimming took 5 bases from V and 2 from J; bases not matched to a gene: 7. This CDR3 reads CASSPIAGVAYEQYF. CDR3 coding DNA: TGTGCCAGCAGCCCCATAGCGGGAGTGGCCTACGAGCAGTACTTC.